The 25 T cell receptor beta chains reported below all come from one sample, sequenced in a study of OX40 agonist ivuxolimab in advanced cancers. Here immunoSEQ multiplex PCR was the method, and the copy in TCRdb shows in-frame clones only, minus some. The table has about 100,000 clones, 89% seen once. The sequencing used CD4+ or CD8+ T cells sorted from blood, collected in a trial of the OX40 agonist ivuxolimab. The receptors were sampled from an adult with an advanced solid tumor such as melanoma, head and neck, liver or kidney cancer.

This clone was picked up one time. The V gene is TRBV7-9, the J gene TRBJ1-6; D call uncertain. Trimming cost V 0 bases and J 5 bases, with 5 bases left between them. The CDR3 consists of 14 residues. Germline V lookup: CDR1 SEHNR, CDR2 FQNEAQ (reference sequence). The CDR3 DNA follows: TGTGCCAGCAGCTTAGCACAAAATAATTCACCCCTCCACTTT. Its translation is CASSLAQNNSPLHF.

The chain couples TRBV30 to TRBJ1-2; tentative D call: TRBD1 (5 bases). The germline V and J ends were trimmed by 1 base and 4 bases, with 16 bases remaining between them. The CDR3 has 15 amino acids. Germline lookup yields CDR1 GTSNPN and CDR2 SVGIG (reference sequence). In nucleotides, the CDR3 is TGTGCCTGGAGTGCTTTTGGGGCCCCTCTCTATGGCTACACCTTC. Protein: CAWSAFGAPLYGYTF. Filled out from reference TRBV30 and TRBJ1-2, the complete variable domain reads SQTIHQWPATLVQPVGSPLSLECTVEGTSNPNLYWYRQAAGRGLQLLFYSVGIGQISSEVPQNLSASRPQDRQFILSSKKLLLSDSGFYLCAWSAFGAPLYGYTFGSGTRLTVV.

This rearrangement joins TRBV6-4 to TRBJ2-1; 7 bases are shared with TRBD2. Germline V gives CDR1 MRHNA, CDR2 SNTAGT. Germline trimming cut 3 bases from V and 16 bases from J; bases unmatched to any gene: 12. This CDR3 contains 13 residues. CDR3 amino acids: CASSDLGGSYKFF. CDR3 DNA: TGTGCCAGCAGTGATCTCGGCGGGAGTTATAAATTCTTC.

The V gene is TRBV5-8, the J gene TRBJ1-3; D not certain. Deletions cut 4 bases from V and 0 bases from J, with 11 bases between. The germline CDR1 and CDR2 sequences are SGHTS and YDEGEE. This CDR3 is 15 amino acids long. CDR3 bases: TGTGCCAGCAGCCTGAACATGTTCTCTGGAAACACCATATATTTT. This codes for CASSLNMFSGNTIYF.

V gene TRBV19 combines with J gene TRBJ2-7; 8 nucleotides align to TRBD1. V lost 7 bases to trimming and J lost 6 bases; unmatched junction nucleotides: 8. Germline V gene data show CDR1 as LNHDA and CDR2 as SQIVND (reference sequence). The CDR3 loop spans 13 amino acids. CDR3 region: CASKSQGAIEQYF. In DNA form, the CDR3 reads TGTGCCAGTAAGAGTCAGGGGGCGATCGAGCAGTACTTC.

The chain combines TRBV6-1 with TRBJ2-7; TRBD1 agrees at 11 bases. V lost 7 bases and J lost 4; bases outside the gene matches: 6. The length of the CDR3 is 14 residues. Per the germline V gene, CDR1 is MNHNS and CDR2 is SASEGT. The CDR3 sequence: CASTDRGLSYEQYF. For the CDR3, the DNA is TGTGCCAGCACGGACAGGGGGCTTTCGTACGAGCAGTACTTC.

This chain connects TRBV5-1 to TRBJ2-5, with 7 bases matching TRBD2. V trimming: 4 bases; J trimming: 3 bases; junction bases outside the gene matches: 12. This CDR3 contains 16 residues. CDR1 is SGHRS and CDR2 is YFSETQ in the germline V gene. The DNA of the CDR3 is TGCGCCAGCAGCGTAGGTCGACTAGCAGGCAAAGAGACCCAGTACTTC. Translating it yields CASSVGRLAGKETQYF.

The chain recombines TRBV5-1 with TRBJ1-4, with D perhaps matching TRBD1 (5 bases). Germline CDR1 reads SGHRS; CDR2 reads YFSETQ. CDR3 length: 17 residues. The V gene lost 0 bases and the J gene lost 0 bases, with 12 bases spanning the gap. The CDR3 nucleotides read TGCGCCAGCAGCTTGGGTGGAGGGGCGGCAACTAATGAAAAACTGTTTTTT. It translates to CASSLGGGAATNEKLFF.

The chain uses TRBV5-1 and TRBJ2-1; TRBD2 matches at 10 bases. The ends lost 4 bases at V and 6 bases at J; junction bases unmatched: 10. The CDR3 is 16 residues long. From germline, CDR1 is SGHRS and CDR2 YFSETQ. The CDR3, as DNA: TGCGCCAGCAGCCCCCCACTAGCGGGACTTTCCAATGAGCAGTTCTTC. Translated: CASSPPLAGLSNEQFF.

The chain is built from TRBV2 and TRBJ1-2, with D tentatively TRBD1 (6 bases). CDR1 is SNHLY, CDR2 FYNNEI, per germline. V was cut by 8 bases and J by 5 bases, with 18 bases left in between. CDR3 length equals 14 residues. CDR3 loop: CASWGPQGKYGYTF. CDR3 DNA: TGTGCCAGCTGGGGGCCCCAGGGGAAATATGGCTACACCTTC.

The chain links TRBV6-1 to TRBJ2-7, with D perhaps matching TRBD1 (5 bases). From germline, CDR1 is MNHNS and CDR2 SASEGT. V gave up 6 bases and J gave up 0 bases, with 15 bases separating them. The CDR3 consists of 15 residues. CDR3 DNA: TGTGCCAGCAGACAAGACAGAACCTTCTCCTACGAGCAGTACTTC. It codes for CASRQDRTFSYEQYF.

The chain joins TRBV5-1 to TRBJ1-1; D call uncertain. There are 14 residues in the CDR3. The V and J ends lost 1 base and 5 bases respectively, with 12 bases between them. Looked up from germline, CDR1 is SGHRS and CDR2 is YFSETQ. DNA of the CDR3: TGCGCCAGCAGCTTGATTCGGGTGGAAACTGAAGCTTTCTTT. Its protein is CASSLIRVETEAFF. The variable domain in full, with the rest retrieved from reference TRBV5-1 and TRBJ1-1, is KAGVTQTPRYLIKTRGQQVTLSCSPISGHRSVSWYQQTPGQGLQFLFEYFSETQRNKGNFPGRFSGRQFSNSRSEMNVSTLELGDSALYLCASSLIRVETEAFFGQGTRLTVV.

This chain connects TRBV6-1 to TRBJ2-1; no definite D call. V lost 3 bases to trimming and J lost 6 bases, with 12 bases between them. This CDR3 is built from 14 residues. Looked up from germline, CDR1 is MNHNS and CDR2 is SASEGT. This CDR3 reads CASSDLRLINEQFF. DNA for the CDR3: TGTGCCAGCAGTGATCTCCGGCTCATCAATGAGCAGTTCTTC.

As for this clone: One end of the junction is discordant with germline, which a read error may explain. This same CDR3 is encoded by further DNA sequences in the sample. The V gene is TRBV11-2, the J gene TRBJ2-7; TRBD1 agrees at 11 bases. The length of the CDR3 is 14 residues. Germline V CDR1 and CDR2: SGHAT, FQNNGV. CDR3 bases: TGTGCCAGCAGCGCGGACAGGGGGCTTTACGAACAGTACTTC. It encodes CASSADRGLYEQYF. The full variable domain, its missing parts supplied by reference TRBV11-2 and TRBJ2-7, is EAGVAQSPRYKIIEKRQSVAFWCNPISGHATLYWYQQILGQGPKLLIQFQNNGVVDDSQLPKDRFSAERLKGVDSTLKIQPAKLEDSAVYLCASSADRGLYEQYFGPGTRLTVT.

The V gene is TRBV5-4, the J gene TRBJ1-1; D is ambiguous. Germline V CDR1 and CDR2: SGHNT, YYREEE (reference sequence). The CDR3 consists of 13 residues. V lost 3 bases to trimming and J lost 1 base, with 7 bases between them. The CDR3 region is CASSSAWNTEAFF. Here the CDR3 DNA reads TGTGCCAGCAGCTCGGCCTGGAACACTGAAGCTTTCTTT.

The chain has TRBV19 and TRBJ2-1; 12 nucleotides line up with TRBD1. After removal of 3 bases from V and 3 bases from J, the junction contained 6 bases not matched to a gene. Germline values: CDR1 LNHDA, CDR2 SQIVND (reference sequence). The length of the CDR3 is 17 residues. This chain's CDR3 is CASSMGTGGPGYNEQFF. The CDR3 nucleotides are TGTGCCAGTAGTATGGGGACAGGGGGCCCGGGCTACAATGAGCAGTTCTTC.

This chain joins TRBV6-1 and TRBJ1-6; TRBD1 matches 8 bases. The trim removed 2 bases at V and 7 bases at J, leaving 7 bases unmatched. Germline V CDR1 and CDR2: MNHNS, SASEGT. The CDR3 runs to 16 residues. The CDR3, as DNA: TGTGCCAGCAGTGAAATGCAGGGGGCGCGGAATTCACCCCTCCACTTT. As protein: CASSEMQGARNSPLHF.

This rearrangement joins TRBV11-2 to TRBJ1-1, with 12 nucleotides matching TRBD1. Looked up from germline, CDR1 is SGHAT and CDR2 is FQNNGV. The CDR3 length is 19 residues. The V gene end was trimmed by 4 bases and the J gene end by 3 bases; junction bases not matched to a gene: 15. This CDR3 is CASSSRLGQGAPFDTEAFF. In DNA, the CDR3 is TGTGCCAGCAGCTCGAGGCTGGGACAGGGGGCCCCTTTTGACACTGAAGCTTTCTTT.

J is TRBJ1-2 and V is TRBV5-4; D is uncertain. The CDR3 contains 14 residues. Germline CDR1 SGHNT, CDR2 YYREEE (reference sequence). Between the trimmed V and J ends, which lost 4 bases and 1 base, there was a span of 11 bases. Written as DNA, the CDR3 is TGTGCCAGCAGCGGAACGGGCCGTAACTATGGCTACACCTTC. Translating gives CASSGTGRNYGYTF.

DNA for the CDR3: TGTGCCAGTACCTCGGGGGGGCCCAGAGGCAATCAGCCCCAGCATTTT. Protein sequence: CASTSGGPRGNQPQHF. The rearrangement links TRBV19 to TRBJ1-5, with D maybe TRBD1 (6 bases). V dropped 7 bases and J dropped 2 bases, with 18 bases sitting between them. CDR1 is LNHDA and CDR2 is SQIVND in the germline V gene (reference sequence). This CDR3 is 16 amino acids long.

The rearrangement joins TRBV4-1 to TRBJ1-1, with D uncertain. Germline assignment: CDR1 MGHRA and CDR2 YSYEKL. Trimming removed 1 base from V and 3 bases from J, with 6 bases in between. The CDR3 is 13 amino acids. The CDR3 loop is CASSQGSHTEAFF. CDR3 DNA sequence: TGCGCCAGCAGCCAAGGAAGCCACACTGAAGCTTTCTTT.

The chain combines TRBV6-6 with TRBJ2-1, with a possible D match to TRBD2 (6 bases). CDR3 size: 13 residues. The V gene's germline CDR1 is MNHNY and CDR2 SVGAGI (reference sequence). Trimming stripped 9 bases from V and 5 bases from J, with 14 bases between. The CDR3: CASGRRGNNEQFF. CDR3 in DNA: TGTGCCAGTGGGCGGCGGGGTAACAATGAGCAGTTCTTC.

This chain uses TRBV30 with TRBJ2-2; unclear D gene. V shed 2 bases and J shed 4 bases, with 11 bases lying between them. Germline values: CDR1 GTSNPN, CDR2 SVGIG (reference sequence). The CDR3 is made up of 14 amino acids. The CDR3 bases are TGTGCCTGGAGTCCCTCAGGCTTCACCGGGGAGCTGTTTTTT. Translation gives CAWSPSGFTGELFF.

V is TRBV19 and J is TRBJ2-1; D perhaps matches TRBD1 (6 bases). From germline, CDR1 is LNHDA and CDR2 SQIVND (reference sequence). This CDR3 is built from 14 residues. V lost 7 bases and J 1 base, leaving 11 bases between the germline ends. The CDR3 DNA sequence: TGTGCCAGTACGGACAGAGGGTCCTACAATGAGCAGTTCTTC. Residues: CASTDRGSYNEQFF.

V is TRBV19 and J is TRBJ1-6; D unresolved. Germline V lookup: CDR1 LNHDA, CDR2 SQIVND (reference sequence). With 5 bases removed from V and 8 bases from J, the gap between germline ends came to 10 bases. CDR3 length equals 13 residues. DNA for the CDR3: TGTGCCAGTAGTTACCCGGGCGATTCACCCCTCCACTTT. This sequence encodes CASSYPGDSPLHF.